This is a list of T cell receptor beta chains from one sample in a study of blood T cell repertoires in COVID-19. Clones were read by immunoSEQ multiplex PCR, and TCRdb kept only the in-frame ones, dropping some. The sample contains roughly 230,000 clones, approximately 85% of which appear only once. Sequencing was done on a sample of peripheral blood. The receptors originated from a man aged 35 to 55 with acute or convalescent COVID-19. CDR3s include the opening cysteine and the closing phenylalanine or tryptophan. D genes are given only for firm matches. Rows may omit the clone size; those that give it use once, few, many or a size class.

TGTGCCAGCAGCTTAGACGGCGACAGGGGGCTTCAGGGCTACACCTTC	CASSLDGDRGLQGYTF	TRBV7-6	TRBJ1-2	TRBD1	.
TGCAGCGTTCAGGACATAAGCACAGATACGCAGTATTTT	CSVQDISTDTQYF	TRBV29-1	TRBJ2-3	.	.
TGTGCCACCAGTGGGGGCGGGATGAACACTGAAGCTTTCTTT	CATSGGGMNTEAFF	TRBV24-1	TRBJ1-1	.	few
TGTGCCAGCAGCCCCAGCTCAGGTGGAGAAGCTTTCTTT	CASSPSSGGEAFF	TRBV7-9	TRBJ1-1	.	.
TGTGCCAGCAGCTTAGGTCGGAACACTGAAGCTTTCTTT	CASSLGRNTEAFF	TRBV7-2	TRBJ1-1	.	.
TGTGCCAGCAGGAACGGACAGGGGGGAAACATTCAGTACTTC	CASRNGQGGNIQYF	TRBV6-6	TRBJ2-4	TRBD1	.
TGTGCCAGCAGCCAAAAACTAGCGGGGGGGGATACGCAGTATTTT	CASSQKLAGGDTQYF	TRBV3-1/TRBV3-2	TRBJ2-3	TRBD2	.
TGTGCCAGCAGCTTGTGGAGTAATGAAAAACTGTTTTTT	CASSLWSNEKLFF	TRBV28	TRBJ1-4	.	.
TGTGCCAGCAGCCAAGGGGCCCCACCGGCAACAGATACGCAGTATTTT	CASSQGAPPATDTQYF	TRBV4-2	TRBJ2-3	.	.
TGTGCCAGCAGCTTATCGGCACAGGGAGCCAATGAGCAGTTCTTC	CASSLSAQGANEQFF	TRBV5-4	TRBJ2-1	.	once
TGTGCCAGCTCACCACTGTCGGGGAGGGGAGCCACTGAAGCTTTCTTT	CASSPLSGRGATEAFF	TRBV18	TRBJ1-1	.	.
TGTGCCAGCAGTGAAGCGCTACAGGGGGTTCAGCCCCAGCATTTT	CASSEALQGVQPQHF	TRBV6-1	TRBJ1-5	TRBD1	.
TGCGCCAGCAGCCACCCCTCCACAGGGAACACTGAAGCTTTCTTT	CASSHPSTGNTEAFF	TRBV4-1	TRBJ1-1	.	.
TGTGCCAGCAGTTTATCGGGCGAAGGATTATACGAGCAGTACTTC	CASSLSGEGLYEQYF	TRBV27	TRBJ2-7	.	.
TGTGCCAGCAGCCCGGGGGGCACAGATACGCAGTATTTT	CASSPGGTDTQYF	TRBV11-3	TRBJ2-3	.	few
TGTGCCAGCAGCTCAGCGGGGGGGTCCCAAGAGACCCAGTACTTC	CASSSAGGSQETQYF	TRBV5-4	TRBJ2-5	TRBD2	.
TGTGCCAGCAGTCCCGGGACAGTTCTCGATACGCAGTATTTT	CASSPGTVLDTQYF	TRBV6-5	TRBJ2-3	TRBD1	.
TGTGCCAGCAGCTGGGGACTAGCGGGGAACAATGAGCAGTTCTTC	CASSWGLAGNNEQFF	TRBV7-2	TRBJ2-1	TRBD2	.
TGTGCCATCAGTGAGACGGGGTCGGGAGCTTTCTTT	CAISETGSGAFF	TRBV10-3	TRBJ1-1	.	.
TGTGCCAGCAGTACCGAGCGGGGGGCCGTCACAGATACGCAGTATTTT	CASSTERGAVTDTQYF	TRBV7-2	TRBJ2-3	TRBD2	.
TGTGCCAGCAGCCTCGGGAGGGGACCAGGTGGCTACACCTTC	CASSLGRGPGGYTF	TRBV6-5	TRBJ1-2	.	.
TGTGCCAGCAGCTTGAAAGGGGTGAACACTGAAGCTTTCTTT	CASSLKGVNTEAFF	TRBV5-4	TRBJ1-1	.	.
TGTGCCTGGAGTGTGGGCCGGGGGTCCCAAGAGACCCAGTACTTC	CAWSVGRGSQETQYF	TRBV30	TRBJ2-5	.	.
TGTGCCAGCAGCTTAGGGCTAGCGGATTTACAAGAGACCCAGTACTTC	CASSLGLADLQETQYF	TRBV7-9	TRBJ2-5	TRBD2	.
TGCAGCGTGGACAGGGACCATGGCTACACCTTC	CSVDRDHGYTF	TRBV29-1	TRBJ1-2	TRBD1	.
TGTGCCAGCAGCCCGGGACAGCAATCCTACAATGAGCAGTTCTTC	CASSPGQQSYNEQFF	TRBV11-2	TRBJ2-1	TRBD1	few
TGTGCCAGCAGGCTGACAGTTCCTTCCTACGAGCAGTACTTC	CASRLTVPSYEQYF	TRBV6-5	TRBJ2-7	.	.
TGTGCCAGCAGCTTGCAGGGCCCGTCTGGGGCCAACGTCCTGACTTTC	CASSLQGPSGANVLTF	TRBV11-3	TRBJ2-6	.	.
TGTGCCAGCAGCTTATTTAACGAGCAGTACTTC	CASSLFNEQYF	TRBV7-2	TRBJ2-7	.	few
TGTGCCAGCAGCATTAGAGTCTCCCCAAATCAGCCCCAGCATTTT	CASSIRVSPNQPQHF	TRBV5-5	TRBJ1-5	.	.
TGTGCCAGCTCACCTCTTTCTAACTATGGCTACACCTTC	CASSPLSNYGYTF	TRBV18	TRBJ1-2	.	.
TGTGCCAGCAGCGTCGGGACAGGGGGAAGAGAGACCCAGTACTTC	CASSVGTGGRETQYF	TRBV9	TRBJ2-5	TRBD1	.
TGTGCCAGCAGGAGAGACAGGACCACCGGGGAGCTGTTTTTT	CASRRDRTTGELFF	TRBV2	TRBJ2-2	.	.
TGTGCCAGTAGTTATACGGGTGAAAAACTGTTTTTT	CASSYTGEKLFF	TRBV19	TRBJ1-4	.	once
TGTGCCAGCAGCGAGTCTGGTCTTAAGAAGAATGAGCAGTTCTTC	CASSESGLKKNEQFF	TRBV5-4	TRBJ2-1	.	.
TGTGCCAGCAGCCCCGGGACAGGCGCCTACGAGCAGTACTTC	CASSPGTGAYEQYF	TRBV3-1/TRBV3-2	TRBJ2-7	TRBD1	.
TGTGCCAGCAGCTTAGCGAGGGCACTACGGGACAGGGAAGGGGAGCAGTACTTC	CASSLARALRDREGEQYF	TRBV7-9	TRBJ2-7	TRBD1	.
TGTGCCAGCAGCTTAAAAGACAGGAACTATGGCTACACCTTC	CASSLKDRNYGYTF	TRBV11-2	TRBJ1-2	.	.
TGTGCCAGCAGCTTACAGGGGGCCAACACAGATACGCAGTATTTT	CASSLQGANTDTQYF	TRBV7-3	TRBJ2-3	TRBD1	.
TGCAGCGCCTTCGGGACAGCCGAAAACATTCAGTACTTC	CSAFGTAENIQYF	TRBV29-1	TRBJ2-4	TRBD1	once
TGTGCCAGCAGTTACACCGGGACAGGGGTAGGGGAGCAGTACTTC	CASSYTGTGVGEQYF	TRBV6-6	TRBJ2-7	TRBD1	.
TGTGCCAGCAGCGTAGGGACAGTCGACACCTATGGCTACACCTTC	CASSVGTVDTYGYTF	TRBV9	TRBJ1-2	.	.
TGCGCCAGCGGCCGAGGCCTCCAAAACACTGAAGCTTTCTTT	CASGRGLQNTEAFF	TRBV5-1	TRBJ1-1	.	.
TGTGCCAGCAGCCGCCCCCCAGGGCAGGAGACCCAGTACTTC	CASSRPPGQETQYF	TRBV11-1	TRBJ2-5	.	once
TGTGCCATCCGGAGCGAGCGGGGGGGAGATACGCAGTATTTT	CAIRSERGGDTQYF	TRBV7-2	TRBJ2-3	TRBD2	.